The 28 T cell receptor beta chains reported below all come from one sample, sequenced in a study of T cell responses to AZD1222 COVID-19 vaccine. The method was immunoSEQ multiplex PCR; TCRdb's version includes in-frame clones alone and lacks a portion of them. The sample comprises about 83,000 clones, 75% to 95% of which are singletons, and roughly 4.8% rests with the top ten. Material: peripheral blood, obtained on day 0 of MenACWY control vaccination. All receptors derive from an adult in good health.

The table lists this clone with a count of one. The chain combines TRBV5-8 with TRBJ1-5; D unclear. Germline V gene lookup returns CDR1 SGHTS and CDR2 YDEGEE. The germline V and J ends were trimmed by 0 bases and 6 bases, with 7 bases remaining between them. The CDR3 sequence is 13 residues long. CDR3 nucleotide sequence: TGTGCCAGCAGCTTGGGAGGGATTCAGCCCCAGCATTTT. The encoded protein is CASSLGGIQPQHF.

This chain links TRBV15 with TRBJ2-2; the D gene is possibly TRBD1 (5 bases). The V end was cut by 4 bases, the J end by 4 bases, with 19 bases between. Germline CDR1 and CDR2: LNHNV and YYDKDF (reference sequence). This CDR3 is built from 17 residues. The CDR3 DNA follows: TGTGCCACCAGCAACAATACCCCAGGGTTAAGCACCGGGGAGCTGTTTTTT. It translates to CATSNNTPGLSTGELFF.

The chain is built from TRBV27 and TRBJ2-6; D unresolved. The CDR3 contains 15 residues. V was trimmed by 3 bases and J by 0 bases, leaving 6 bases between them. Germline V gene sequence: CDR1 MNHEY, CDR2 SMNVEV (reference sequence). CDR3 DNA: TGTGCCAGCAGTTTGTTGTCCTCTGGGGCCAACGTCCTGACTTTC. Its translation: CASSLLSSGANVLTF.

The chain has TRBV28 and TRBJ1-6, with 8 bases lining up with TRBD1. The CDR3 covers 15 residues. The junction had 5 bases not matched to a gene; V was cut back by 3 bases and J by 7 bases. Germline V lookup: CDR1 MDHEN, CDR2 SYDVKM. CDR3 DNA sequence: TGTGCCAGCAGTTTTCGACAGGGGCCAAATTCACCCCTCCACTTT. This encodes CASSFRQGPNSPLHF.

In this sample, this clone turned up once. The rearrangement uses TRBV2 and TRBJ2-1; 11 bases are shared with TRBD2. Trimming took 11 bases from V and 6 from J; bases not matched to a gene: 6. The CDR3 spans 13 residues. Germline assignment: CDR1 SNHLY and CDR2 FYNNEI. CDR3 DNA sequence: TGTGCCTTACTAGCGGGAGCATCCAATGAGCAGTTCTTC. This sequence encodes CALLAGASNEQFF.

The rearrangement links TRBV7-2 to TRBJ1-1; possibly TRBD1 for D (5 bases). Trimming cost V 2 bases and J 2 bases, with 12 bases left between them. Germline CDR1 SGHTA, CDR2 FQGNSA. The CDR3 totals 15 residues. CDR3 region: CASSLPPGGNTEAFF. The CDR3 bases are TGTGCCAGCAGCTTACCGCCGGGGGGAAACACTGAAGCTTTCTTT.

The chain employs TRBV11-2 and TRBJ2-4; D is unclear. Germline values: CDR1 SGHAT, CDR2 FQNNGV. The CDR3 extends over 15 amino acids. Trimming pared 4 bases from V and 3 bases from J, leaving 13 bases between. In DNA, the CDR3 is TGTGCCAGCAGCTCCGCCGGTAACAGCAAAAACATTCAGTACTTC. Amino acid sequence: CASSSAGNSKNIQYF.

J is TRBJ2-3 and V is TRBV7-3; 14 bases agree with TRBD2. V shed 5 bases, J shed 5 bases, and the junction held 12 bases outside the gene matches. The CDR3 is 18 residues long. CDR1 and CDR2 (germline): SGHTA, FQGTGA. CDR3 sequence (DNA): TGTGCCAGCAGCAAAAGCGAGGGACTAGCGGGAGAGGGAGATACGCAGTATTTT. As protein: CASSKSEGLAGEGDTQYF.

This sequence joins TRBV28 and TRBJ1-5; a weak D match, TRBD1 (5 bases). V shed 8 bases and J shed 7 bases, with 15 bases lying between them. Looked up from germline, CDR1 is MDHEN and CDR2 is SYDVKM. The length of the CDR3 is 13 residues. As DNA, the CDR3 is TGTGCCAGCGGTGGCAGGGAGAAGCAGCCCCAGCATTTT. Its translation: CASGGREKQPQHF.

The rearrangement joins TRBV5-1 to TRBJ1-3; D gene uncertain. V dropped 0 bases and J dropped 4 bases, with 5 bases sitting between them. The CDR3 runs 13 residues. Germline V gives CDR1 SGHRS, CDR2 YFSETQ. The DNA for the CDR3 is TGCGCCAGCAGCTTGGGAGGGGGAAACACCATATATTTT. It translates to CASSLGGGNTIYF.

The V gene is TRBV7-6, the J gene TRBJ1-1; 7 positions agree with TRBD1. There are 14 residues in the CDR3. Trimming cost V 5 bases and J 3 bases; bases outside gene matches: 6. Germline V gene lookup returns CDR1 SGHVS and CDR2 FNYEAQ. CDR3 bases: TGTGCCAGCAGCCCCCGGACAGGTTACACTGAAGCTTTCTTT. Protein: CASSPRTGYTEAFF.

The rearrangement links TRBV11-2 to TRBJ1-5, with TRBD1 identical over 9 bases. Germline assignment: CDR1 SGHAT and CDR2 FQNNGV. V lost 6 bases and J lost 4; bases outside the gene matches: 4. The CDR3 has 14 residues. Written as DNA, the CDR3 is TGTGCCAGCAGTCCCGGGACAGGGAATCAGCCCCAGCATTTT. Translation: CASSPGTGNQPQHF.

This chain connects TRBV5-1 to TRBJ1-2, with D tentatively TRBD1 (5 bases). Germline V gene data show CDR1 as SGHRS and CDR2 as YFSETQ. The CDR3 extends over 12 amino acids. V shed 0 bases and J shed 8 bases, with 8 bases lying between them. The CDR3 DNA reads TGCGCCAGCAGCTTGGAACAGGCGGGCTACACCTTC. Translated: CASSLEQAGYTF.

The rearrangement links TRBV5-1 to TRBJ2-3, with TRBD2 identical over 13 bases. The CDR3 totals 18 residues. V lost 5 bases, J lost 4 bases, and 13 bases stayed unmatched. The V gene's germline CDR1 is SGHRS and CDR2 YFSETQ. The CDR3 sequence: CASSTGTSGTHLSDTQYF. CDR3 nucleotides: TGCGCCAGCAGTACTGGGACTAGCGGGACTCATTTATCAGATACGCAGTATTTT.

The genes are TRBV7-9 and TRBJ2-7; 12 nucleotides match TRBD2. The trim removed 5 bases at V and 2 bases at J, leaving 7 bases unmatched. This CDR3 has 16 amino acids. Germline CDR1 SEHNR, CDR2 FQNEAQ (reference sequence). As DNA, the CDR3 is TGTGCCAGCAGCCTCACACGGACTAGCGGGGCCTACGAGCAGTACTTC. Its translation: CASSLTRTSGAYEQYF.

The V and J genes are TRBV24-1 and TRBJ2-5; D unresolved. Germline CDR1 reads KGHDR; CDR2 reads SFDVKD. This CDR3 has 13 residues. Trimming pared 1 base from V and 3 bases from J, leaving 5 bases between. CDR3 protein: CATSDLYEETQYF. As DNA, the CDR3 is TGTGCCACCAGTGATTTATACGAAGAGACCCAGTACTTC.

The count of this clone is one. The genes are TRBV10-3 and TRBJ1-2, with a possible D match to TRBD1 (6 bases). The germline CDR1 and CDR2 sequences are ENHRY and SYGVKD. This CDR3 is 15 amino acids long. V gave up 3 bases and J gave up 4 bases, with 15 bases separating them. CDR3 DNA: TGTGCCATCAGTGAAGGACAGTTGAATGGCTATGGCTACACCTTC. Translating gives CAISEGQLNGYGYTF.

The V gene is TRBV6-5, the J gene TRBJ1-2; 8 nucleotides match TRBD1. This CDR3 contains 15 residues. The germline V gene encodes CDR1 MNHEY and CDR2 SVGAGI. Germline trimming cut 6 bases from V and 1 base from J; bases unmatched to any gene: 7. The CDR3 DNA sequence: TGTGCCAGCAGGTCGGGACAGGACAATAACTATGGCTACACCTTC. Translating it yields CASRSGQDNNYGYTF.

This rearrangement joins TRBV4-1 to TRBJ1-2; D is ambiguous. CDR1 is MGHRA, CDR2 YSYEKL, per germline. This CDR3 is built from 14 residues. V was pared by 4 bases and J by 3 bases, with 12 bases between. The chain's CDR3 is CASSPRGEDYGYTF. The CDR3 nucleotides read TGCGCCAGCAGCCCCCGGGGAGAGGACTATGGCTACACCTTC.

V and J are TRBV11-2 and TRBJ1-1; D remains unclear. Germline CDR1 reads SGHAT; CDR2 reads FQNNGV. This CDR3 contains 16 residues. V shed 3 bases and J shed 1 base, with 15 bases lying between them. The chain's CDR3 is CASSFGRMMRNTEAFF. CDR3 nucleotides: TGTGCCAGCAGCTTTGGACGCATGATGCGGAACACTGAAGCTTTCTTT.

The genes are TRBV27 and TRBJ2-1; D unresolved. This CDR3 region has 12 residues. Germline CDR1 MNHEY, CDR2 SMNVEV (reference sequence). Trimming stripped 5 bases from V and 7 bases from J, with 9 bases between. DNA of the CDR3: TGTGCCAGCAGTGATGGGTTGAATGAGCAGTTCTTC. This sequence encodes CASSDGLNEQFF.

The V gene is TRBV6-6, the J gene TRBJ1-4; D is unclear. The CDR3 totals 13 residues. CDR1 and CDR2 (germline): MNHNY, SVGAGI (reference sequence). V was trimmed by 8 bases and J by 5 bases, leaving 12 bases between them. The CDR3 region is CASGNDGNEKLFF. For the CDR3, the DNA is TGTGCCAGCGGAAATGACGGAAATGAAAAACTGTTTTTT.

This sequence joins TRBV29-1 and TRBJ1-1, with D perhaps matching TRBD1 (5 bases). The length of the CDR3 is 13 residues. V lost 4 bases to trimming and J lost 11 bases, with 20 bases between them. Germline V CDR1 and CDR2: SQVTM, ANQGSEA. CDR3 nucleotides: TGCAGCGTTGTTGGCAGCCTACTCGGGGGTGCTTTCTTT. Protein sequence: CSVVGSLLGGAFF.

The chain links TRBV4-3 to TRBJ1-2; possibly TRBD1 for D (5 bases). Trimming removed 0 bases at V and 0 bases at J, with 8 bases between. Germline loops: CDR1 LGHNA, CDR2 YSLEER. This CDR3 is 15 amino acids long. CDR3 sequence (DNA): TGCGCCAGCAGCCAAGACCAGACAGCTAACTATGGCTACACCTTC. Its protein is CASSQDQTANYGYTF.

The chain recombines TRBV6-5 with TRBJ1-1; tentatively, D is TRBD1 (5 bases). Deletions cut 6 bases from V and 1 base from J, with 12 bases between. Looked up from germline, CDR1 is MNHEY and CDR2 is SVGAGI. This CDR3 contains 14 residues. The chain's CDR3 is CASSGLGPNTEAFF. The CDR3 region has the DNA TGTGCCAGCAGCGGCCTGGGACCGAACACTGAAGCTTTCTTT.

In this sample, this clone turned up once. J is TRBJ2-2 and V is TRBV4-1; D is perhaps TRBD2 (5 bases). The V end lost 1 base, the J end lost 5 bases, and 11 bases lay between the germline ends. The germline V gene encodes CDR1 MGHRA and CDR2 YSYEKL. The CDR3 spans 15 residues. The CDR3 loop reads CASSQGTRRTGELFF. In nucleotides, the CDR3 is TGCGCCAGCAGCCAAGGAACTAGGAGGACCGGGGAGCTGTTTTTT.

This chain links TRBV28 with TRBJ1-1; 9 bases align to TRBD1. CDR1 is MDHEN and CDR2 is SYDVKM in the germline V gene. This CDR3 has 16 residues. V lost 5 bases and J lost 0; bases outside the gene matches: 7. CDR3 nucleotides: TGTGCCAGCAGTACTGGACAGGGGTTTATGAACACTGAAGCTTTCTTT. Amino acids: CASSTGQGFMNTEAFF. Together with reference TRBV28 and TRBJ1-1, the CDR3 gives the full variable domain: DVKVTQSSRYLVKRTGEKVFLECVQDMDHENMFWYRQDPGLGLRLIYFSYDVKMKEKGDIPEGYSVSREKKERFSLILESASTNQTSMYLCASSTGQGFMNTEAFFGQGTRLTVV.

The genes are TRBV9 and TRBJ2-7; TRBD1 agrees at 8 bases. Germline CDR1 is SGDLS and CDR2 is YYNGEE. Trimming removed 4 bases from V and 6 bases from J; junction bases left unmatched: 3. CDR3 length: 12 residues. The chain's CDR3 is CASSLQGGEQYF. CDR3 DNA sequence: TGTGCCAGCAGCTTACAGGGGGGCGAGCAGTACTTC.